This TCR beta chain is from a study of T cells in localized non-small cell lung cancer. Findings of the study overall: Uninvolved adjacent lung, not tumor, had the highest T cell clonality. Turning up in adjacent lung were a median roughly 62 of the top 100 tumor clones.

TCRdb's table, derived via immunoSEQ multiplex PCR, lists solely in-frame clones and lacks some. The profile covers under 4,000 clones, with approximately 20% appearing a single time and around 5% taken by the ten largest. The CDR3 has 14 amino acids. The ends were cut back, 6 bases at V and 6 bases at J, with 17 bases in the middle. CDR1 MNHGY and CDR2 SAAAGT come from the germline V gene. A remark on this clone: Its target is not known.

The origin of this receptor is a female donor over 55 with stage II lung adenocarcinoma. The J gene is TRBJ1-1, the V gene TRBV6-8, with D maybe TRBD1 (6 bases). This specimen consisted of lung tumor tissue, obtained before any cancer treatment. Here the CDR3 reads CASSSTWTAPEAFF. In nucleotides, the CDR3 is TGTGCCAGCAGCTCAACCTGGACAGCGCCTGAAGCTTTCTTT.